Given below is one T cell receptor (beta chain) in context. The CDR3 is made up of 16 amino acids. Trimming cost V 1 base and J 7 bases, with 16 bases left between them. Germline lookup yields CDR1 LGHNA and CDR2 YSLEER. These data are taken from a study of technical replicates of blood from several donors. The data were produced by immunoSEQ multiplex PCR, yet TCRdb's version contains in-frame clones alone and is incomplete. The sample consists of tens of thousands of clones, around 95% of them appearing once. The sequenced sample was T cells isolated from PBMCs. This clonotype was sampled from a human donor in good health. The genes are TRBV4-3 and TRBJ1-4; possibly TRBD1 for D (6 bases). CDR3 DNA: TGCGCCAGCAGCCAAGTCGGGACGGACAGCGGTGAAAAACTGTTTTTT. Protein product: CASSQVGTDSGEKLFF.